Listed below are T cell receptor beta chains from one sample, sequenced in a study of T cells in Graves' hyperthyroidism and ophthalmopathy. From the multiplex PCR reads, TCRdb called clonotypes with MiXCR, one entry per CDR3 protein. The sample includes roughly 750,000 distinct CDR3 sequences, about a sixth of them seen just once. The specimen sequenced was blood. Receptors were obtained from a man younger than 30 with Graves' hyperthyroidism. The CDR3 runs from the conserved cysteine through the conserved F or W. A D gene is named only where the DNA matches it firmly. Clone size is given for some rows only: seen once, a few or many times, or a class if the clone is expanded.

NA | TRBJ1-2 | TRBV3-1 | many | TGTGCCAGCAGCCAAGATTGGTTGGGCTACACCTTC | CASSQDWLGYTF
NA | TRBJ1-2 | TRBV7-8 | few | TGTGCCAGCAGCCGAGTCCGCTTAGACTATGGCTACACCTTC | CASSRVRLDYGYTF
TRBD2 | TRBJ2-1 | TRBV2 | NA | TGTGCCAGCAGTGGGGCCGGGACTATCCTCTCCTACAATGAGCAGTTCTTC | CASSGAGTILSYNEQFF
NA | TRBJ2-5 | TRBV18 | many | TGTGCCAGCTCACCACGGCTCGAGGGATTTGGAGAGACCCAGTACTTC | CASSPRLEGFGETQYF
NA | TRBJ1-1 | TRBV12-3/TRBV12-4 | few | TGTGCCAGCAGCTTCGGGACCCGGGGGAGAGCTTTCTTT | CASSFGTRGRAFF
NA | TRBJ1-1 | TRBV20-1 | many | TGCAGTGCTAGAGATCCTAACAAATTTGACACTGAAGCTTTCTTT | CSARDPNKFDTEAFF
NA | TRBJ2-7 | TRBV20-1 | NA | TGCAGTGCGGCCAAAGTCGGGGATTTTGGCGAGCAGTACTTC | CSAAKVGDFGEQYF
NA | TRBJ2-2 | TRBV4-3 | NA | TGCGCCAGCAGCCAAGATTCACTAGCTGTTTCGAACACCGGGGAGCTGTTTTTT | CASSQDSLAVSNTGELFF
NA | TRBJ2-1 | TRBV28 | many | TGTGCCAGCAGTTCCCCGGGCTGGTGGGGCTCCTACAATGAGCAGTTCTTC | CASSSPGWWGSYNEQFF
TRBD1 | TRBJ1-5 | TRBV19 | few | TGTGCCAGTAGTGGACAGGGTTTTGGCAATCAGCCCCAGCATTTT | CASSGQGFGNQPQHF
NA | TRBJ2-5 | TRBV7-2 | NA | TGTGCCAGCAGCTTAGTAACAGAAATAGGAGAGACCCAGTACTTC | CASSLVTEIGETQYF
TRBD2 | TRBJ2-4 | TRBV11-1 | many | TGTGCCAGCAGCTTAGAGGCTAGCGGTAACATTCAGTACTTC | CASSLEASGNIQYF
TRBD2 | TRBJ2-5 | TRBV27 | NA | TGTGCCAGCAGTCCCCTAAATAGCGGGAGAGTGGAGACCCAGTACTTC | CASSPLNSGRVETQYF
NA | TRBJ2-5 | TRBV3-1 | NA | TGTGCCAGCAGCCCCCCCGGGAGAGGGACCCAGTACTTC | CASSPPGRGTQYF
TRBD2 | TRBJ2-3 | TRBV6-1 | many | TGTGCCAGCAGTGAGAGGTCTAGCGGGAGCCCAGATACGCAGTATTTT | CASSERSSGSPDTQYF
NA | TRBJ2-5 | TRBV2 | many | TGTGCCAGCAGGCAGGGCCCTCCGGAGACCCAGTACTTC | CASRQGPPETQYF
TRBD1 | TRBJ2-1 | TRBV15 | few | TGTGCCACCAGCAGTCCCGGGACAGGGCTTCGTAATGAGCAGTTCTTC | CATSSPGTGLRNEQFF
NA | TRBJ1-2 | TRBV15 | NA | TGTGCCACCAGCAAAGGGACGGCTAACTATGGCTACACCTTC | CATSKGTANYGYTF
TRBD2 | TRBJ2-3 | TRBV5-1 | many | TGCGCCAGCAGCACTGGGGCTAGCGGACTGAGCACAGATACGCAGTATTTT | CASSTGASGLSTDTQYF
NA | TRBJ1-5 | TRBV6-2/TRBV6-3 | many | TGTGCCAGCAGTCCCTCCCGACAGCCCCAGCATTTT | CASSPSRQPQHF